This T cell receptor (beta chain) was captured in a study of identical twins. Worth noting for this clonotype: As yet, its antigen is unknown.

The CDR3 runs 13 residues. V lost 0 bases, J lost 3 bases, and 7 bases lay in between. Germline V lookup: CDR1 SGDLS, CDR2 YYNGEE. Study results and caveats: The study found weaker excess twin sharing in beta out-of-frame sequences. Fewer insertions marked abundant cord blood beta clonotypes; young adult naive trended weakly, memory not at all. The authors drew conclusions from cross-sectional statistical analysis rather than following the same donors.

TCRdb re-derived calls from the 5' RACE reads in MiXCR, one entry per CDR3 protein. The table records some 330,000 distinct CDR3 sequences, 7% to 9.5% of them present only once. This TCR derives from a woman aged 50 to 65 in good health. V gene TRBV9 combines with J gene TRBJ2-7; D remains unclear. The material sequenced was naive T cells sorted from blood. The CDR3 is CASSVVPGYEQYF. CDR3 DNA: TGTGCCAGCAGCGTAGTACCAGGCTACGAGCAGTACTTC.